This T cell receptor (beta chain) was captured in a study of cytomegalovirus exposure and HLA in healthy donors. Study-wide results and limits: As a later analysis revealed, the rate of TCR association differed by HLA locus, with DRB1 most and HLA-C fewest. High specificity and sensitivity for cytomegalovirus status were reported for the classifier.

PCR involved 60 Vbeta and 13 Jbeta primers. Using immunoSEQ multiplex PCR, the repertoire was profiled, and TCRdb retains in-frame clones only, with some absent. The sample includes 150,000 to 200,000 clones, about 13% of them seen just once. Germline values: CDR1 LNHDA, CDR2 SQIVND (reference sequence). The CDR3 is 16 residues long. The J segment lost 2 bases and the V segment lost 4 bases, leaving 8 bases of the junction unmatched. With respect to this clone: Its specificity is unknown.

The sequence derives from a man in his fifties or sixties in good health and CMV-seropositive. Sequencing was performed on PBMCs. The chain is built from TRBV19 and TRBJ1-2, with TRBD1 matching over 9 bases. CDR3 sequence reads: CASSTLGQGRNYGYTF. Written as DNA, the CDR3 is TGTGCCAGTAGTACCCTGGGACAGGGAAGAAACTATGGCTACACCTTC.